Listed below are T cell receptor beta chains from one sample, sequenced in a study of cytomegalovirus exposure and HLA in healthy donors. The data were produced by immunoSEQ multiplex PCR, yet TCRdb's version contains in-frame clones alone and is incomplete. The top ten hold 2.7% of the sample, which has about 120,000 clones, over 60% seen once. Source material: PBMCs. The receptors come from a woman in her forties in good health and CMV-seropositive. Both conserved end residues are part of each CDR3. Each record gives: clone size, D gene, J gene, V gene, CDR3 protein, CDR3 DNA. A D gene is named only where the DNA matches it firmly. A row's size may be missing; if present it is once, few, many or a size class.

.,TRBD1,TRBJ1-2,TRBV5-1,CASSLNTGDGYTF,TGCGCCAGCAGCTTGAATACAGGGGACGGCTACACCTTC
few,.,TRBJ1-2,TRBV30,CAFLGGAAGYTF,TGTGCCTTCCTGGGGGGGGCGGCTGGCTACACCTTC
.,.,TRBJ2-5,TRBV5-1,CASSLGGGSETQYF,TGCGCCAGCAGCTTGGGGGGCGGCTCGGAGACCCAGTACTTC
.,.,TRBJ1-2,TRBV20-1,CSARGGDGYTF,TGCAGTGCTAGGGGGGGGGATGGCTACACCTTC
.,.,TRBJ1-1,TRBV6-6,CASSPNRNTEAFF,TGTGCCAGCAGCCCAAATAGGAACACTGAAGCTTTCTTT
.,TRBD1,TRBJ2-7,TRBV5-5,CASSMGQGGYEQYF,TGTGCCAGCAGCATGGGACAGGGGGGGTACGAGCAGTACTTC
.,.,TRBJ2-5,TRBV12-1,CASSPDSGLGKETQYF,TGTGCCAGCAGCCCAGACTCCGGACTAGGCAAAGAGACCCAGTACTTC
.,.,TRBJ1-1,TRBV6-7,CASSRTRGHWNTEAFF,TGTGCCAGCAGTAGAACCCGGGGACACTGGAACACTGAAGCTTTCTTT
once,TRBD1,TRBJ2-7,TRBV19,CASSVTGVEQYF,TGTGCCAGTAGTGTGACAGGGGTTGAGCAGTACTTC
.,TRBD1,TRBJ2-5,TRBV7-2,CASSFDRGYGETQYF,TGTGCCAGCAGCTTTGACAGGGGGTATGGGGAGACCCAGTACTTC
.,TRBD2,TRBJ2-1,TRBV7-2,CASSLVPSGGNNEQFF,TGTGCCAGCAGCTTAGTACCTAGCGGGGGGAACAATGAGCAGTTCTTC
.,.,TRBJ2-7,TRBV15,CATSRVLDTRYEQYF,TGTGCCACCAGCAGAGTTCTGGACACCCGCTACGAGCAGTACTTC
.,TRBD1,TRBJ1-6,TRBV6-1,CASGTGGYNSPLHF,TGTGCCAGCGGGACAGGGGGCTATAATTCACCCCTCCACTTT
once,TRBD2,TRBJ2-2,TRBV5-1,CASSPGGLVPGPGELFF,TGCGCCAGCAGCCCGGGGGGACTAGTCCCAGGGCCCGGGGAGCTGTTTTTT
.,TRBD2,TRBJ2-1,TRBV9,CASSPRTSGVLAGNEQFF,TGTGCCAGCAGCCCCCGGACTAGCGGGGTATTGGCAGGTAATGAGCAGTTCTTC
once,.,TRBJ2-2,TRBV2,CASSETGSGSGELFF,TGTGCCAGCAGTGAAACCGGGAGTGGCTCCGGGGAGCTGTTTTTT
once,TRBD1,TRBJ2-5,TRBV5-4,CASSLRQGQETQYF,TGTGCCAGCAGCTTGCGACAGGGCCAAGAGACCCAGTACTTC
.,.,TRBJ2-2,TRBV5-1,CASSLDPANTGELFF,TGCGCCAGCAGCTTGGACCCAGCGAACACCGGGGAGCTGTTTTTT
.,.,TRBJ2-1,TRBV19,CASSIIPSEQFF,TGTGCCAGTAGTATCATCCCCAGTGAGCAGTTCTTC
.,.,TRBJ2-7,TRBV30,CAWSVRWRTYEQYF,TGTGCCTGGAGTGTCCGCTGGAGGACCTACGAGCAGTACTTC
.,.,TRBJ1-6,TRBV6-1,CASSENPKQRLHF,TGTGCCAGCAGTGAAAATCCTAAACAGAGACTCCACTTT
.,.,TRBJ1-2,TRBV7-9,CASSLGGQPYGYTF,TGTGCCAGCAGCTTAGGGGGGCAGCCTTATGGCTACACCTTC
.,TRBD1,TRBJ2-5,TRBV29-1,CSVEDTGGQETQYF,TGCAGCGTAGAAGATACAGGGGGGCAAGAGACCCAGTACTTC
.,TRBD2,TRBJ2-5,TRBV7-2,CASSLAIGRGETQYF,TGTGCCAGCAGCTTAGCGATAGGGAGGGGAGAGACCCAGTACTTC
.,TRBD2,TRBJ2-1,TRBV5-4,CASTTHQPGLAGAGRQFF,TGTGCCAGCACCACGCATCAACCGGGACTAGCGGGGGCTGGGCGGCAGTTCTTC
.,TRBD1,TRBJ2-3,TRBV7-2,CASSLPGTGGDTQYF,TGTGCCAGCAGCTTACCCGGGACAGGGGGGGATACGCAGTATTTT
few,TRBD2,TRBJ2-5,TRBV30,CAWGSGSSGETQYF,TGTGCCTGGGGTAGCGGGAGCAGCGGGGAGACCCAGTACTTC
.,TRBD1,TRBJ1-2,TRBV7-2,CASRSGQGARGYTF,TGTGCCAGCAGATCCGGACAGGGGGCGCGCGGCTACACCTTC
.,.,TRBJ2-1,TRBV4-2,CASSQQLFGNEQFF,TGTGCCAGCAGCCAGCAGTTGTTTGGTAATGAGCAGTTCTTC
.,TRBD2,TRBJ2-5,TRBV7-6,CASSLAQLAGGQQETQYF,TGTGCCAGCAGCTTAGCGCAGTTAGCGGGGGGCCAGCAAGAGACCCAGTACTTC
once,TRBD2,TRBJ2-7,TRBV7-9,CALGGTSGRAWSSEQYF,TGTGCCCTCGGCGGGACTAGCGGGAGGGCCTGGTCGTCGGAGCAGTACTTC
.,.,TRBJ2-5,TRBV19,CASSIQGQETQYF,TGTGCCAGTAGTATTCAGGGCCAAGAGACCCAGTACTTC
.,TRBD2,TRBJ2-7,TRBV27,CASGPGGGYEQYF,TGTGCCAGCGGGCCGGGGGGGGGCTACGAGCAGTACTTC
.,.,TRBJ2-7,TRBV5-6,CASSYSYEQYF,TGTGCCAGCAGCTACAGCTACGAGCAGTACTTC
.,.,TRBJ1-6,TRBV30,CAWRKGRDNSPLHF,TGTGCCTGGAGGAAGGGCAGGGATAATTCCCCCCTCCACTTT
.,.,TRBJ2-7,TRBV19,CASSSGRGRHEQYF,TGTGCCAGTAGTAGTGGCAGGGGAAGGCACGAGCAGTACTTC
.,TRBD1,TRBJ2-7,TRBV4-2,CASSQRTGGYEQYF,TGTGCCAGCAGCCAAAGGACAGGGGGCTACGAGCAGTACTTC
.,.,TRBJ2-1,TRBV21-1,CASSKKDGTRGSNEQFF,TGTGCCAGCAGCAAAAAAGATGGGACTAGAGGATCCAATGAGCAGTTCTTC
.,TRBD1,TRBJ1-4,TRBV6-1,CASREGGQGRKLFF,TGTGCCAGCAGGGAGGGGGGACAGGGGAGAAAACTGTTTTTT
.,.,TRBJ2-5,TRBV14,CASSPGHGSEETQYF,TGTGCCAGCAGCCCGGGACACGGCAGCGAAGAGACCCAGTACTTC
.,TRBD2,TRBJ2-5,TRBV29-1,CSVGGLAGPGGQYF,TGCAGCGTGGGGGGACTAGCGGGGCCAGGGGGCCAGTACTTC
.,.,TRBJ1-1,TRBV5-1,CASSLAGTLMTFF,TGCGCCAGCAGCTTGGCCGGGACACTAATGACTTTCTTT
.,TRBD2,TRBJ2-1,TRBV29-1,CSGLRLAGNEQFF,TGCAGCGGATTAAGACTAGCGGGAAATGAGCAGTTCTTC
.,.,TRBJ2-7,TRBV27,CASSLAAASSYEQYF,TGTGCCAGCAGCTTAGCGGCGGCTAGCTCCTACGAGCAGTACTTC
once,TRBD2,TRBJ2-1,TRBV7-9,CASSLTSGRIYNEQFF,TGTGCCAGCAGCTTGACTAGCGGGAGAATCTACAATGAGCAGTTCTTC
.,TRBD1,TRBJ2-5,TRBV29-1,CSETGQGETQYF,TGCAGCGAAACGGGACAGGGTGAGACCCAGTACTTC
.,TRBD1,TRBJ2-5,TRBV30,CAWRTGGGETQYF,TGTGCCTGGAGGACAGGGGGCGGAGAGACCCAGTACTTC
.,.,TRBJ2-3,TRBV29-1,CSVEWLAPSTDTQYF,TGCAGCGTTGAGTGGCTAGCCCCTAGCACAGATACGCAGTATTTT
.,.,TRBJ1-5,TRBV10-3,CAISAIGLKGEQPQHF,TGTGCCATCAGTGCGATTGGACTCAAGGGAGAACAGCCCCAGCATTTT
.,TRBD2,TRBJ2-5,TRBV4-1,CASSLEPLAGGQETQYF,TGCGCCAGCAGCCTGGAACCCCTAGCGGGAGGCCAAGAGACCCAGTACTTC
.,.,TRBJ1-2,TRBV5-6,CASSLVSGWDYTF,TGTGCCAGCAGCTTGGTGTCAGGGTGGGACTACACCTTC
few,.,TRBJ2-5,TRBV5-6,CASSLALQGQYF,TGTGCCAGCAGCTTGGCTCTCCAGGGTCAGTACTTC
.,TRBD1,TRBJ2-5,TRBV6-6,CASSYGQGARGTQYF,TGTGCCAGCAGTTACGGACAGGGGGCGAGAGGGACCCAGTACTTC
.,.,TRBJ2-4,TRBV11-2,CASSLALGGQGAKNIQYF,TGTGCCAGCAGCTTAGCACTCGGGGGTCAAGGGGCCAAAAACATTCAGTACTTC
.,TRBD2,TRBJ2-7,TRBV10-3,CAISPTGTSGHEQYF,TGTGCCATCAGTCCTACCGGGACTAGTGGCCACGAGCAGTACTTC
.,.,TRBJ2-7,TRBV20-1,CSAAGLYEQYF,TGCAGTGCTGCGGGACTCTACGAGCAGTACTTC
.,TRBD1,TRBJ1-2,TRBV5-4,CASSLGGTGMTNYGYTF,TGTGCCAGCAGCTTGGGTGGGACAGGGATGACTAACTATGGCTACACCTTC
.,.,TRBJ1-3,TRBV9,CASSGVILNTIYF,TGTGCCAGCAGCGGAGTCATTTTGAACACCATATATTTT
.,TRBD1,TRBJ1-1,TRBV6-1,CASREQGMSTEAFF,TGTGCCAGCAGGGAACAGGGGATGAGCACTGAAGCTTTCTTT
.,.,TRBJ1-2,TRBV4-1,CASSQGQDYGYTF,TGCGCCAGCAGCCAAGGACAGGACTATGGCTACACCTTC